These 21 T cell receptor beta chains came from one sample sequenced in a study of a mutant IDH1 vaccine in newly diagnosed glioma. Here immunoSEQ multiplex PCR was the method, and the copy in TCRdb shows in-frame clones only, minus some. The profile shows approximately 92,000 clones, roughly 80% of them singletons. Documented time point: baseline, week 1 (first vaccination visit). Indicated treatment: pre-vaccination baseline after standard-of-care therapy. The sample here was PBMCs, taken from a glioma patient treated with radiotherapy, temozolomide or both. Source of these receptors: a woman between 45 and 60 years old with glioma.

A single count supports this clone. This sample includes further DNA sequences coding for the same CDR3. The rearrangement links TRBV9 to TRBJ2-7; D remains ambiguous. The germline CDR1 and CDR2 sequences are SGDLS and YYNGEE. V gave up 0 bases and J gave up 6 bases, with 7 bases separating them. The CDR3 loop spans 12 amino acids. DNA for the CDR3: TGTGCCAGCAGCGTAGGGGGTGGCGAGCAGTACTTC. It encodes CASSVGGGEQYF.

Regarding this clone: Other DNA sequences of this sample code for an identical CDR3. The DNA for the CDR3 is TGTGCCAGTAGCCTACAGGGTTCTAGCAATCAGCCCCAGCATTTT. It yields the protein CASSLQGSSNQPQHF. The chain is built from TRBV19 and TRBJ1-5, with a possible D match to TRBD1 (6 bases). Between the trimmed V and J ends, which lost 6 bases and 0 bases, there was a span of 12 bases. This CDR3 contains 15 residues. Germline-derived CDR1 and CDR2 are LNHDA and SQIVND (reference sequence).

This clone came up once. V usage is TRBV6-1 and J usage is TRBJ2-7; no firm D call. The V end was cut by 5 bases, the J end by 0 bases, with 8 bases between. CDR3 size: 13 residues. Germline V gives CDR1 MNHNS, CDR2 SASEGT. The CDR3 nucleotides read TGTGCCAGCAGTACAGCGAGCTCCTACGAGCAGTACTTC. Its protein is CASSTASSYEQYF.

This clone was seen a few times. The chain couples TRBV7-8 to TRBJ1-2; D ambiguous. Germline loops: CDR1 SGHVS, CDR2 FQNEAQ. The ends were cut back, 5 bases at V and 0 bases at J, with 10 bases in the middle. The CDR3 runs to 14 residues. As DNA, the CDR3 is TGTGCCAGCAGCCCCGTGGCAGCTAACTATGGCTACACCTTC. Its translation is CASSPVAANYGYTF. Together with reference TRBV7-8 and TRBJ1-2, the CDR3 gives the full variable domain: GAGVSQSPRYKVAKRGQDVALRCDPISGHVSLFWYQQALGQGPEFLTYFQNEAQLDKSGLPSDRFFAERPEGSVSTLKIQRTQQEDSAVYLCASSPVAANYGYTFGSGTRLTVV.

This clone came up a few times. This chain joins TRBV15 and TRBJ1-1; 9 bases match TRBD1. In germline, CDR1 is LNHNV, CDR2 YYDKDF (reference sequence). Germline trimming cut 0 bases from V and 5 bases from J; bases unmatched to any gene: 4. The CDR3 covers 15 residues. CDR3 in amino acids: CATSREGQGRTEAFF. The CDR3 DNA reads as TGTGCCACCAGCAGAGAAGGACAGGGGAGAACTGAAGCTTTCTTT.

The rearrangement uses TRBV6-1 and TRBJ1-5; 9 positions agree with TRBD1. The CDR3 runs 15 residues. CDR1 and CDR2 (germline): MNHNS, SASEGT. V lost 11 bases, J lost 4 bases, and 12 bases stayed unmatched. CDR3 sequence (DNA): TGTGCCCTTGCCACCGGGGGGACAGGGAATCAGCCCCAGCATTTT. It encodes CALATGGTGNQPQHF.

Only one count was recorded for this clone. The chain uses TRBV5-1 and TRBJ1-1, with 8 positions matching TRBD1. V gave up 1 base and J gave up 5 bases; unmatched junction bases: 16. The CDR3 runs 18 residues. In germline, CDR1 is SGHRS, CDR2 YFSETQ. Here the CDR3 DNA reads TGCGCCAGCAGCTTGCCCGATCCGGTTGGACAGGGTGGTACTGAAGCTTTCTTT. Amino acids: CASSLPDPVGQGGTEAFF.

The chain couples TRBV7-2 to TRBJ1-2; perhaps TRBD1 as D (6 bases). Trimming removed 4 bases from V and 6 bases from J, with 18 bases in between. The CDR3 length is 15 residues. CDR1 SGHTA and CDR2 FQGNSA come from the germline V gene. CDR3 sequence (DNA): TGTGCCAGCAGCTCAATACAGGGTTTAATGGATGGCTACACCTTC. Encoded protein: CASSSIQGLMDGYTF.

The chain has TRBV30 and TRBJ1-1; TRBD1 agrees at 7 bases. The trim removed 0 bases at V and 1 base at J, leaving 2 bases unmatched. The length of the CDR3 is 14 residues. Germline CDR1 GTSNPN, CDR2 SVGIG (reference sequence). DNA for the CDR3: TGTGCCTGGAGTGTACGACAGGGGAACACTGAAGCTTTCTTT. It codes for CAWSVRQGNTEAFF. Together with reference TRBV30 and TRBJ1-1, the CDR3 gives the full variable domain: SQTIHQWPATLVQPVGSPLSLECTVEGTSNPNLYWYRQAAGRGLQLLFYSVGIGQISSEVPQNLSASRPQDRQFILSSKKLLLSDSGFYLCAWSVRQGNTEAFFGQGTRLTVV.

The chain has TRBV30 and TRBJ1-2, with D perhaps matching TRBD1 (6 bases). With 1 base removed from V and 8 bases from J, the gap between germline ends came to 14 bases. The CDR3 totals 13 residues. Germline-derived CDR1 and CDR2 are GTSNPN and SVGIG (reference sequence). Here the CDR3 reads CAWSGAGGGGYTF. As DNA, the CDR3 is TGTGCCTGGAGTGGCGCAGGAGGGGGAGGCTACACCTTC. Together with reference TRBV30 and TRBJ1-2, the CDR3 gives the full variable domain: SQTIHQWPATLVQPVGSPLSLECTVEGTSNPNLYWYRQAAGRGLQLLFYSVGIGQISSEVPQNLSASRPQDRQFILSSKKLLLSDSGFYLCAWSGAGGGGYTFGSGTRLTVV.

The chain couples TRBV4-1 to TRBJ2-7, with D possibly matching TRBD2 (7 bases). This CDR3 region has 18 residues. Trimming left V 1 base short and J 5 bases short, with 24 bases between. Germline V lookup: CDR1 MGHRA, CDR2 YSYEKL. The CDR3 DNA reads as TGCGCCAGCAGCCAAGTACGGTTCGCGAGTGGGGGGGCCGACGAGCAGTACTTC. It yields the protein CASSQVRFASGGADEQYF.

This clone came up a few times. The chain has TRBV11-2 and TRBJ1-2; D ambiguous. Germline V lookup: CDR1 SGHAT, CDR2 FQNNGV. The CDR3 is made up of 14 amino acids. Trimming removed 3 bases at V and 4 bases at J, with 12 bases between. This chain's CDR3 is CASSFPGRVYGYTF. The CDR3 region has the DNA TGTGCCAGCAGCTTCCCGGGCCGCGTCTATGGCTACACCTTC.

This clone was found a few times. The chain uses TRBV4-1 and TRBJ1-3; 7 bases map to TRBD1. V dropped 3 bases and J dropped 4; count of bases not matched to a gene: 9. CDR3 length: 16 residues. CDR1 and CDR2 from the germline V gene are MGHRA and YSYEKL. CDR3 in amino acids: CASSQRRGAGGNTIYF. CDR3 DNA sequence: TGCGCCAGCAGCCAGCGCAGGGGGGCAGGAGGAAACACCATATATTTT.

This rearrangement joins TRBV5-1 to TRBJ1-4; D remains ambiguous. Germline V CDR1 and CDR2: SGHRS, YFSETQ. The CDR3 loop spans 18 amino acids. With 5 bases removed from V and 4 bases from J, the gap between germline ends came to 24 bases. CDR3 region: CASSKRNLQGRNNEKLFF. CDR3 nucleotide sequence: TGCGCCAGCAGTAAACGGAACCTTCAAGGACGGAATAATGAAAAACTGTTTTTT.

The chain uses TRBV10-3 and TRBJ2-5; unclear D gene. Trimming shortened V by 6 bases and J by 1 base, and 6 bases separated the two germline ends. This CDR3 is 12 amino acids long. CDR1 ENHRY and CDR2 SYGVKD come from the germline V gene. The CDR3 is CAISGSQETQYF. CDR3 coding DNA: TGTGCCATCAGCGGGTCCCAAGAGACCCAGTACTTC.

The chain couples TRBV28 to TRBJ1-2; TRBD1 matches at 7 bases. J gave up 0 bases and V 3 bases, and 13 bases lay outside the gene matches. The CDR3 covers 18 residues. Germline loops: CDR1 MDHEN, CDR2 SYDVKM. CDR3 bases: TGTGCCAGCAGTTTCGGGACAGAAGCAAAGGGTTCTAACTATGGCTACACCTTC. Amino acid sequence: CASSFGTEAKGSNYGYTF.

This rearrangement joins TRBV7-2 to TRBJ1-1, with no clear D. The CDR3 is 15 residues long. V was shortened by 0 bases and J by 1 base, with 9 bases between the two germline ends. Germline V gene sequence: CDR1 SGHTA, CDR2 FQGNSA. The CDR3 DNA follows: TGTGCCAGCAGCTTAGCAGGGTCGGAGAACACTGAAGCTTTCTTT. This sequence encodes CASSLAGSENTEAFF.

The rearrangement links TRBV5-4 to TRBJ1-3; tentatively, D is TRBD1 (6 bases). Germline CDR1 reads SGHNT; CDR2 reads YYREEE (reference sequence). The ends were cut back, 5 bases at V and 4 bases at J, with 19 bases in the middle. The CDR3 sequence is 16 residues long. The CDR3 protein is CASRDDRFTDGNTIYF. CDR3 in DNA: TGTGCCAGCAGGGACGACAGGTTTACGGACGGAAACACCATATATTTT.

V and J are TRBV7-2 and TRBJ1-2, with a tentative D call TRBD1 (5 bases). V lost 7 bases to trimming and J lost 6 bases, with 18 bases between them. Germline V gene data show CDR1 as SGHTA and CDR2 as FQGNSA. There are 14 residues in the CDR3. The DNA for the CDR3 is TGTGCCAGCACCCCTGGGGGGACGGGTCATGGCTACACCTTC. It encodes CASTPGGTGHGYTF.

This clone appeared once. Written as DNA, the CDR3 is TGTGCCAGCAGCGTTGGGGATGGCCCTAATGAAAAACTGTTTTTT. This codes for CASSVGDGPNEKLFF. The chain is built from TRBV9 and TRBJ1-4; D gene uncertain. The germline gives CDR1 SGDLS, CDR2 YYNGEE. The CDR3 is 15 residues long. Trimming took off 2 bases at V and 3 bases at J, with 11 bases between the two ends.

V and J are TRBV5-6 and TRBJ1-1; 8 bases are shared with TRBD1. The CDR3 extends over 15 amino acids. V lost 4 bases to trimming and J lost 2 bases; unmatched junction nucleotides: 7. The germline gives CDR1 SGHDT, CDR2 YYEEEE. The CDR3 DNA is TGTGCCAGCAGCCCCGCAGGGGGCTATAACACTGAAGCTTTCTTT. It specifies CASSPAGGYNTEAFF.